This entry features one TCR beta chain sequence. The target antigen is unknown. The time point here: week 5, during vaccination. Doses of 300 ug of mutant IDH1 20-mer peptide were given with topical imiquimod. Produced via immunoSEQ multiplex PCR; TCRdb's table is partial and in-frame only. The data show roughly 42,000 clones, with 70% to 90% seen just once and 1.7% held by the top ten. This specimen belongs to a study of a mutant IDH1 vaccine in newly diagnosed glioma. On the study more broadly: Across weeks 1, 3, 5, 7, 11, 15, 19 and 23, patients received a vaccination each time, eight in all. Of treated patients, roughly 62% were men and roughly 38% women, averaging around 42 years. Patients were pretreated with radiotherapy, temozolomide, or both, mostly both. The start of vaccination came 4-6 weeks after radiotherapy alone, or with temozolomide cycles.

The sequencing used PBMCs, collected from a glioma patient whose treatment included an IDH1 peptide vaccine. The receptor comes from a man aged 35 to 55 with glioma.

Here the CDR3 reads CASSLKVSGWETQYF. CDR3 DNA: TGTGCCAGCAGCTTAAAAGTCTCGGGGTGGGAGACCCAGTACTTC. The V and J genes are TRBV5-4 and TRBJ2-5, with D possibly matching TRBD2 (5 bases). CDR1 SGHNT and CDR2 YYREEE come from the germline V gene (reference sequence). V lost 2 bases and J 5 bases, leaving 16 bases between the germline ends. The CDR3 loop spans 15 amino acids.